These 9 T cell receptor beta chains originate from one sample sequenced in a study of cytomegalovirus exposure and HLA in healthy donors (TCRdb year 2017). The library was built by means of the immunoSEQ multiplex PCR assay. Held by TCRdb, this immuneACCESS table contains in-frame sequences only and omits some clones. Under half of the omission traces to an unresolved V gene where checked; the cause of the rest is unknown. For this sample the table gives 150,000 to 200,000 clones, of which roughly 90% were detected only once. The ten largest account for approximately 10% of the sample. The sequencing input was PBMCs. The origin of the receptors is a young woman in good health and CMV-seropositive.

J is TRBJ1-2 and V is TRBV11-3; TRBD1 aligns across 7 bases. The CDR3 has 14 residues. Germline loops: CDR1 SGHNT, CDR2 YENEEA. The ends lost 5 bases at V and 1 base at J; junction bases unmatched: 4. CDR3 protein: CASSHRQGNYGYTF. For the CDR3, the DNA is TGTGCCAGCAGCCACCGACAGGGTAACTATGGCTACACCTTC. The full variable domain, in which reference TRBV11-3 and TRBJ1-2 provide the parts outside the CDR3, is EAGVVQSPRYKIIEKKQPVAFWCNPISGHNTLYWYLQNLGQGPELLIRYENEEAVDDSQLPKDRFSAERLKGVDSTLKIQPAELGDSAVYLCASSHRQGNYGYTFGSGTRLTVV.

This clone was found a few times. The rearrangement uses TRBV18 and TRBJ1-1; D is unresolved. The germline V gene has CDR1 KGHSH and CDR2 LQKENI. This CDR3 is 13 amino acids long. V was pared by 2 bases and J by 3 bases, with 7 bases between. The CDR3 sequence: CASSPNGDTEAFF. DNA of the CDR3: TGTGCCAGCTCACCAAACGGTGACACTGAAGCTTTCTTT. Using reference TRBV18 and TRBJ1-1 for the parts outside the CDR3, the full variable domain is NAGVMQNPRHLVRRRGQEARLRCSPMKGHSHVYWYRQLPEEGLKFMVYLQKENIIDESGMPKERFSAEFPKEGPSILRIQQVVRGDSAAYFCASSPNGDTEAFFGQGTRLTVV.

This clone is a singleton in its sample. The chain employs TRBV2 and TRBJ1-2; D uncertain. The CDR3 loop spans 12 amino acids. The germline V gene has CDR1 SNHLY and CDR2 FYNNEI. V was cut by 8 bases and J by 7 bases, with 14 bases left in between. The CDR3 DNA sequence: TGTGCCAGCGGCCTCTCCTTAGCTGGCTACACCTTC. It encodes CASGLSLAGYTF.

This sequence joins TRBV4-1 and TRBJ2-3, with 10 bases aligning to TRBD2. The CDR3 totals 16 residues. Per the germline V gene, CDR1 is MGHRA and CDR2 is YSYEKL. V lost 0 bases and J lost 9; bases outside the gene matches: 9. This CDR3 is CASSQDTAGLAPTQYF. In DNA form, the CDR3 reads TGCGCCAGCAGCCAAGATACTGCGGGACTAGCGCCCACGCAGTATTTT.

The gene calls are TRBV6-5 and TRBJ2-1; 7 nucleotides match TRBD2. There are 15 residues in the CDR3. V gave up 0 bases and J gave up 8 bases; unmatched junction bases: 7. Germline CDR1 MNHEY, CDR2 SVGAGI. For the CDR3, the DNA is TGTGCCAGCAGTTACTCGGGAGGGGATGGATATGAGCAGTTCTTC. It encodes CASSYSGGDGYEQFF.

The chain recombines TRBV11-1 with TRBJ2-1; D might be TRBD1 (5 bases). Germline loops: CDR1 SGHAT, CDR2 FQDESV (reference sequence). The V end lost 2 bases, the J end lost 0 bases, and 11 bases lay between the germline ends. This CDR3 region has 16 residues. The CDR3 DNA reads TGTGCCAGCAGCTTAAATGGGGCGGCCTCCTACAATGAGCAGTTCTTC. As protein: CASSLNGAASYNEQFF.

This chain links TRBV5-4 with TRBJ2-3; the match to TRBD2 covers 7 bases. V shed 4 bases and J 5 bases; nucleotides not matched to a gene: 13. The length of the CDR3 is 16 residues. Germline loops: CDR1 SGHNT, CDR2 YYREEE (reference sequence). CDR3 nucleotide sequence: TGTGCCAGCAGCACCCCCCGGGCGGGAGTCAGAGATACGCAGTATTTT. This codes for CASSTPRAGVRDTQYF.

On this clone: This CDR3 is also generated by other DNA sequences in the sample. J is TRBJ1-1 and V is TRBV27; maybe TRBD1 (6 bases). V was shortened by 5 bases and J by 0 bases, with 10 bases between the two germline ends. From germline, CDR1 is MNHEY and CDR2 SMNVEV (reference sequence). This CDR3 contains 14 residues. For the CDR3, the DNA is TGTGCCAGCAGTCCCGGGACATTGAACACTGAAGCTTTCTTT. Translated, it gives CASSPGTLNTEAFF.

The count of this clone is one. The chain recombines TRBV28 with TRBJ2-1, with D perhaps TRBD2 (6 bases). Trimming removed 1 base at V and 6 bases at J, with 13 bases between. The V gene's germline CDR1 is MDHEN and CDR2 SYDVKM. The CDR3 totals 15 residues. The DNA for the CDR3 is TGTGCCAGCAGTTTATCCGGTAGCGGAGGCAATGAGCAGTTCTTC. It translates to CASSLSGSGGNEQFF.